The 24 T cell receptor beta chains below all came from one sample that was sequenced in a study of early T cells in non-severe SARS-CoV-2 infection listed by TCRdb under 2021. Receptors were amplified or captured by 5' RACE. Sequencing used a NextSeq 500. TCRdb ran its own pipeline on the public reads, namely fastp trimming at Q25 and MiXCR clone calling, and kept in-frame beta chains. Identical CDR3 proteins give one entry, which carries the most common genes and DNA. Across this sample there are 90,000 to 130,000 distinct CDR3 sequences, with roughly 13% seen only once. The top ten hold about 3.8% of the sample. The sample here was whole blood, taken at baseline. Every receptor here comes from an adult who was a healthcare worker with PCR-confirmed SARS-CoV-2 infection or an uninfected control (not recorded which).

This clonotype was seen only a few times. The chain couples TRBV9 to TRBJ1-2; 9 bases align to TRBD1. The CDR3 extends over 15 amino acids. The germline CDR1 and CDR2 sequences are SGDLS and YYNGEE. Losses at the gene ends were 3 bases for V and 6 bases for J; bases not matched to a gene: 9. In DNA form, the CDR3 reads TGTGCCAGCAGCGGCGGGACAGGGATTTTCCATGGCTACACCTTC. It is translated as CASSGGTGIFHGYTF.

This chain connects TRBV4-1 to TRBJ1-2, with D perhaps TRBD1 (6 bases). CDR1 and CDR2 (germline): MGHRA, YSYEKL. The CDR3 is made up of 14 amino acids. Trimming removed 3 bases from V and 0 bases from J, with 8 bases in between. CDR3 sequence (DNA): TGCGCCAGCAGCCACCGGACAGCTAACTATGGCTACACCTTC. This encodes CASSHRTANYGYTF.

The CDR3 region has the DNA TGTGCCAGCTCACCATCGGGACAGGGCTTCAACTATGGCTACACCTTC. Translated, it gives CASSPSGQGFNYGYTF. The chain couples TRBV18 to TRBJ1-2, with TRBD1 matching over 9 bases. Germline CDR1 KGHSH, CDR2 LQKENI. The CDR3 has 16 amino acids. Trimming removed 2 bases from V and 2 bases from J; junction bases left unmatched: 6.

This clonotype turned up a few times. The rearrangement links TRBV9 to TRBJ1-2; the match to TRBD1 covers 9 bases. The CDR3 has 15 residues. Germline-derived CDR1 and CDR2 are SGDLS and YYNGEE. After removal of 4 bases from V and 7 bases from J, the junction contained 11 bases not matched to a gene. CDR3 bases: TGTGCCAGCAGCCTACCCGGGACAGGGATCGGTGGCTACACCTTC. Its translation is CASSLPGTGIGGYTF.

The chain links TRBV6-1 to TRBJ1-6; D is perhaps TRBD1 (6 bases). The germline gives CDR1 MNHNS, CDR2 SASEGT. V was trimmed by 2 bases and J by 9 bases, leaving 14 bases between them. The CDR3 has 15 residues. The CDR3 DNA reads TGTGCCAGCAGTGAATGGACAGCCGGCGCTTCACCCCTCCACTTT. Protein sequence: CASSEWTAGASPLHF.

This sequence joins TRBV7-9 and TRBJ2-7, with D unclear. The CDR3 covers 14 residues. Germline loops: CDR1 SEHNR, CDR2 FQNEAQ (reference sequence). Trimming took off 0 bases at V and 3 bases at J, with 9 bases between the two ends. CDR3 amino acids: CASSLAPKNYEQYF. The CDR3 DNA reads as TGTGCCAGCAGCTTAGCTCCGAAAAACTACGAGCAGTACTTC.

This clonotype turned up a few times. V and J are TRBV5-1 and TRBJ2-1, with D possibly being TRBD2 (6 bases). The germline V and J ends were trimmed by 2 bases and 5 bases, with 26 bases remaining between them. Looked up from germline, CDR1 is SGHRS and CDR2 is YFSETQ. The CDR3 length is 19 residues. CDR3 sequence (DNA): TGCGCCAGCAGCTTCGGGACTCCCAGTCAACAAATATTAAACAATGAGCAGTTCTTC. This sequence encodes CASSFGTPSQQILNNEQFF. Based on the CDR3 plus reference TRBV5-1 and TRBJ2-1, the full variable domain is KAGVTQTPRYLIKTRGQQVTLSCSPISGHRSVSWYQQTPGQGLQFLFEYFSETQRNKGNFPGRFSGRQFSNSRSEMNVSTLELGDSALYLCASSFGTPSQQILNNEQFFGPGTRLTVL.

This clonotype was counted only a few times. The chain is built from TRBV6-4 and TRBJ1-1; tentatively, D is TRBD1 (6 bases). Germline CDR1 is MRHNA and CDR2 is SNTAGT. This CDR3 has 14 residues. The V end was cut by 5 bases, the J end by 3 bases, with 13 bases between. The CDR3 bases are TGTGCCAGCAGTTACAGGGTCGGCGACACTGAAGCTTTCTTT. As protein: CASSYRVGDTEAFF.

In this sample, this clonotype turned up a few times. This rearrangement joins TRBV4-2 to TRBJ1-5; TRBD1 might be the D (5 bases). Germline CDR1 LGHNA, CDR2 YNFKEQ. The CDR3 runs to 18 residues. Trimming pared 1 base from V and 0 bases from J, leaving 16 bases between. The CDR3: CASSQAVRDGYSNQPQHF. The CDR3 DNA is TGTGCCAGCAGCCAAGCTGTTAGGGACGGGTATAGCAATCAGCCCCAGCATTTT.

This clonotype has a handful of counts. CDR3 sequence reads: CASSPSGVNYEQYF. The CDR3 region has the DNA TGCGCCAGCAGCCCCTCGGGGGTTAACTACGAGCAGTACTTC. The chain joins TRBV5-1 to TRBJ2-7, with a weak D call TRBD2 (6 bases). CDR3 length: 14 residues. Germline V lookup: CDR1 SGHRS, CDR2 YFSETQ. Trimming removed 4 bases from V and 3 bases from J, with 14 bases in between.

The chain has TRBV28 and TRBJ2-2; D is unresolved. Germline assignment: CDR1 MDHEN and CDR2 SYDVKM. The CDR3 contains 13 residues. Deletions cut 2 bases from V and 6 bases from J, with 7 bases between. The CDR3 nucleotides are TGTGCCAGCAGTTTAATCCGGGCCGGGGAGCTGTTTTTT. Protein: CASSLIRAGELFF.

V is TRBV12-3 or TRBV12-4 and J is TRBJ1-5; no definite D call. V lost 6 bases and J 5 bases, leaving 8 bases between the germline ends. CDR3 length equals 12 residues. CDR3: CASSRAHQPQHF. The CDR3 DNA is TGTGCCAGCAGCCGGGCCCATCAGCCCCAGCATTTT.

The V and J genes are TRBV21-1 and TRBJ1-6. TRBV21-1 is classified as a pseudogene. CDR3 length: 13 amino acids. This CDR3 reads CASSKAARSPLHF. The DNA for the CDR3 is TGTGCCAGCAGCAAAGCGGCGAGGTCACCCCTCCACTTT.

This chain connects TRBV28 to TRBJ2-7; the match to TRBD1 covers 7 bases. This CDR3 has 11 amino acids. Trimming at V came to 10 bases and at J to 5 bases, leaving 5 bases not matched to a gene. Germline values: CDR1 MDHEN, CDR2 SYDVKM. For the CDR3, the DNA is TGTGCCACCAGGCAGGGGGACGAGCAGTACTTC. It yields the protein CATRQGDEQYF. The full variable domain, in which reference TRBV28 and TRBJ2-7 provide the parts outside the CDR3, is DVKVTQSSRYLVKRTGEKVFLECVQDMDHENMFWYRQDPGLGLRLIYFSYDVKMKEKGDIPEGYSVSREKKERFSLILESASTNQTSMYLCATRQGDEQYFGPGTRLTVT.

The genes are TRBV28 and TRBJ1-1; D unresolved. V lost 11 bases and J 6 bases, leaving 16 bases between the germline ends. The CDR3 totals 12 residues. Germline V gives CDR1 MDHEN, CDR2 SYDVKM. CDR3 DNA: TGTGCCCACAGAGGGTTTAACGCTGAAGCTTTCTTT. It codes for CAHRGFNAEAFF.

The chain has TRBV7-8 and TRBJ2-3, with D possibly being TRBD1 (5 bases). The germline V and J ends were trimmed by 5 bases and 0 bases, with 15 bases remaining between them. CDR1 and CDR2 (germline): SGHVS, FQNEAQ. This CDR3 is built from 16 residues. This CDR3 is CASSEYATVSTDTQYF. CDR3 nucleotide sequence: TGTGCCAGCAGCGAATATGCGACAGTTAGCACAGATACGCAGTATTTT.

The rearrangement joins TRBV29-1 to TRBJ1-1, with 10 bases aligning to TRBD1. The ends lost 7 bases at V and 11 bases at J; junction bases unmatched: 16. This CDR3 is built from 14 residues. In germline, CDR1 is SQVTM, CDR2 ANQGSEA. This CDR3 is CSALTGGLRNVAFF. CDR3 in DNA: TGCAGCGCCCTGACAGGGGGCCTTCGGAATGTTGCTTTCTTT.

This clonotype was found many times. V gene TRBV3-1 combines with J gene TRBJ1-1; D ambiguous. This CDR3 spans 17 amino acids. With 4 bases removed from V and 2 bases from J, the gap between germline ends came to 20 bases. Germline V gene sequence: CDR1 LGHDT, CDR2 YNNKEL (reference sequence). DNA for the CDR3: TGTGCCAGCAGCCCGATTGGGAGGGTTTGGCCTAACACTGAAGCTTTCTTT. It translates to CASSPIGRVWPNTEAFF. Filled out from reference TRBV3-1 and TRBJ1-1, the complete variable domain reads DTAVSQTPKYLVTQMGNDKSIKCEQNLGHDTMYWYKQDSKKFLKIMFSYNNKELIINETVPNRFSPKSPDKAHLNLHINSLELGDSAVYFCASSPIGRVWPNTEAFFGQGTRLTVV.

V and J are TRBV6-6 and TRBJ2-3; TRBD2 might be the D (5 bases). The germline V gene has CDR1 MNHNY and CDR2 SVGAGI (reference sequence). This CDR3 comprises 16 residues. The germline V and J ends were trimmed by 8 bases and 0 bases, with 18 bases remaining between them. Here the CDR3 reads CASRPPRRTSTDTQYF. DNA for the CDR3: TGTGCCAGCCGTCCCCCCCGGCGGACTAGCACAGATACGCAGTATTTT.

This chain uses TRBV12-3 or TRBV12-4 with TRBJ2-4; D is unresolved. CDR3 length equals 14 residues. The ends were cut back, 3 bases at V and 0 bases at J, with 6 bases in the middle. DNA for the CDR3: TGTGCCAGCAGTTTCTGGATAGCCAAAAACATTCAGTACTTC. It translates to CASSFWIAKNIQYF.

There are many counts of this clonotype. The CDR3 sequence: CASSATGTYGYTF. The CDR3 nucleotides are TGTGCCAGCAGCGCGACGGGCACCTATGGCTACACCTTC. The chain recombines TRBV7-3 with TRBJ1-2, with D unclear. V gave up 5 bases and J gave up 4 bases, with 11 bases separating them. Germline CDR1 is SGHTA and CDR2 is FQGTGA. The CDR3 runs 13 residues.

The chain joins TRBV7-2 to TRBJ2-5, with D tentatively TRBD1 (6 bases). CDR1 is SGHTA and CDR2 is FQGNSA in the germline V gene. The V gene lost 5 bases and the J gene lost 3 bases, with 25 bases spanning the gap. The CDR3 totals 18 residues. The CDR3 loop is CASSRYMSQGPQKETQYF. CDR3 DNA sequence: TGTGCCAGCAGCCGCTATATGTCTCAGGGGCCACAGAAAGAGACCCAGTACTTC. Full variable domain (outside the CDR3, taken from reference TRBV7-2 and TRBJ2-5): GAGVSQSPSNKVTEKGKDVELRCDPISGHTALYWYRQSLGQGLEFLIYFQGNSAPDKSGLPSDRFSAERTGGSVSTLTIQRTQQEDSAVYLCASSRYMSQGPQKETQYFGPGTRLLVL.

This clonotype was seen a handful of times. V gene TRBV20-1 combines with J gene TRBJ1-2; TRBD1 matches 8 bases. This CDR3 has 13 amino acids. From germline, CDR1 is DFQATT and CDR2 SNEGSKA (reference sequence). Losses at the gene ends were 3 bases for V and 4 bases for J; bases not matched to a gene: 4. CDR3 bases: TGCAGTGCTAGGCCCACAGGGGGCTATGGCTACACCTTC. It translates to CSARPTGGYGYTF.

This rearrangement joins TRBV6-5 to TRBJ2-7; 14 bases line up with TRBD2. CDR3 length: 19 residues. J was trimmed by 5 bases and V by 0 bases; bases with no gene match: 12. Germline loops: CDR1 MNHEY, CDR2 SVGAGI. CDR3 in amino acids: CASSYSRPGLAGALHEQYF. CDR3 DNA sequence: TGTGCCAGCAGTTACTCGAGGCCGGGACTAGCGGGAGCGCTCCACGAGCAGTACTTC.